This T cell receptor (beta chain) came from a study of shared T cell receptors in the human thymus (dated by TCRdb to the early 2020s). At the level of the whole study: The study examined how self-reactive, shared T-cell receptor alpha chains are generated in the human thymus.

Turning to this clone: The antigen this receptor binds is unknown. No per-base quality is available; no much larger clone lies one base away.

Library preparation employed the immunoSEQ multiplex PCR assay. TCRdb retrieved this table from immuneACCESS and kept in-frame rearrangements only. Not all clones are present; in checked studies, unresolved V genes account for under half, and no reason is known for the remainder. The sample profile shows 540,000 or so clones; approximately 78% of them were found once. The ten most abundant clones make up less than 0.015% of the sample. This sample also appeared in a second study, on human thymus T cells. Reported in the second study: Donors were immunologically healthy infants undergoing open corrective cardiac surgery for congenital heart defects in Finland. The thymus tissue came from surgical resects taken out during corrective cardiac surgery. Biased V and J gene segment usage appeared to be present in both thymic and peripheral blood repertoires. Highly overlapping thymic TCR repertoires among unrelated individuals were reported in the related research. The study described the TCR alpha and beta repertoires in under ten infant thymus samples and a few matching peripheral blood samples. Donor ages ranged from roughly 6 to 250 days, and the cohort comprised six or seven male and a couple of female infants. After being mechanically released from the tissue, thymocytes were kept at -70 degrees C in pellets of about 9.5-30 million cells. A QIAsymphony instrument was used to extract genomic DNA from frozen cell pellets. The immunoSEQ multiplex PCR assay was used to amplify the TCRB and TCRAD loci from a standardized quantity of quality-controlled genomic DNA. Amplicons spanned the V(D)J region at a length sufficient to cover the CDR3 and identify V and J genes. Amplicon sequencing was performed on an Illumina platform through the commercial immunoSEQ service. Primer bias and sequencing errors were corrected as previously described, and TCRAD and TCRB definitions were based on the IMGT database. Repertoires were analysed with immunoSEQ Analyzer 3.0 and VDJTools, covering basic statistics, V/J segment usage, diversity estimates, rarefaction and pairwise overlap. Chao1, ChaoE, Efron-Thisted, Shannon and inverse Simpson indices were used to estimate diversity, which was also estimated on datasets down-sampled to the smallest sample. Repertoire overlap used strict matching of CDR3 nucleotide sequence, V gene and J gene, with Jaccard-based multidimensional scaling clustering. Thymus samples yielded on average roughly 810,000 unique TCRB clonotypes, compared with roughly 76,000 from blood samples.

Specimen: thymocytes. The TCR sequence derives from a boy under two years old with a congenital heart defect. Donor details come from another sample of the same person, matched by shared clones.

The DNA sequence follows: TGTGCCTGGAGTGTACTTGGTCTTACGACTGGAAACACCATATATTTT. It specifies CAWSVLGLTTGNTIYF. Recombination connected TRBV30 to TRBJ1-3; the D gene cannot be named for sure. The CDR3 spans 16 residues, from the cysteine through the phenylalanine. Only CDR3 DNA is held: 48 bases, read in frame from base 1. V and J are truncated by 0 bases and 2 bases respectively, leaving an intervening sequence of 14 bases. The germline V gene (reference sequence) sets CDR1 to GTSNPN and CDR2 to SVGIG.